One and the same sample provided the 20 T cell receptor beta chains below, sequenced in a study of T cell clonotyping in hematopoietic cell transplantation. Regarding time point: recipient sample about 28 days before transplant, after cytoreduction. Produced via immunoSEQ multiplex PCR; TCRdb's table is partial and in-frame only. Altogether roughly 49,000 clones are present, just over 85% being singletons, with the ten largest covering 5.9%. Source: peripheral blood mononuclear cells, taken before stem cell transplant. The receptors derive from a man aged 55 to 69 with biphenotypic leukemia. Some clones in this sample may be carry-over from other donors' samples.

The chain couples TRBV27 to TRBJ2-5, with 12 bases matching TRBD2. The germline V gene has CDR1 MNHEY and CDR2 SMNVEV (reference sequence). CDR3 length equals 19 residues. J was trimmed by 1 base and V by 6 bases; bases with no gene match: 15. CDR3 nucleotide sequence: TGTGCCAGCAGAGCTCCAGGTGGACTAGCGGGACAATTCCAAGAGACCCAGTACTTC. This encodes CASRAPGGLAGQFQETQYF.

Here the CDR3 reads CASRLAGSTEAFF. The CDR3 DNA is TGTGCCAGCAGGCTGGCAGGGTCAACTGAAGCTTTCTTT. The chain employs TRBV6-6 and TRBJ1-1; D might be TRBD1 (5 bases). Deletions cut 6 bases from V and 5 bases from J, with 13 bases between. Germline CDR1 is MNHNY and CDR2 is SVGAGI (reference sequence). The CDR3 covers 13 residues.

The genes are TRBV5-1 and TRBJ1-3, with no clear D. Germline lookup yields CDR1 SGHRS and CDR2 YFSETQ. This CDR3 region has 16 residues. The V end was cut by 4 bases, the J end by 0 bases, with 14 bases between. This chain's CDR3 is CASSLEGLSSGNTIYF. The CDR3 DNA follows: TGCGCCAGCAGCCTGGAAGGATTGAGCTCTGGAAACACCATATATTTT. Full variable domain (rest looked up from reference TRBV5-1 and TRBJ1-3): KAGVTQTPRYLIKTRGQQVTLSCSPISGHRSVSWYQQTPGQGLQFLFEYFSETQRNKGNFPGRFSGRQFSNSRSEMNVSTLELGDSALYLCASSLEGLSSGNTIYFGEGSWLTVV.

The gene calls are TRBV2 and TRBJ1-3, with 11 bases aligning to TRBD1. Germline trimming cut 6 bases from V and 2 bases from J; bases unmatched to any gene: 3. Germline-derived CDR1 and CDR2 are SNHLY and FYNNEI. This CDR3 is built from 15 residues. CDR3 protein: CASRDRGPPGNTIYF. As DNA, the CDR3 is TGTGCCAGCAGGGACAGGGGGCCACCTGGAAACACCATATATTTT.

The chain combines TRBV28 with TRBJ2-3; 10 positions agree with TRBD2. Germline CDR1 is MDHEN and CDR2 is SYDVKM. J lost 6 bases, V lost 2 bases, and 2 bases had no gene match. The CDR3 extends over 14 amino acids. The CDR3 DNA sequence: TGTGCCAGCAGTTTAAGCGGGAGGGCCGATACGCAGTATTTT. Translated, it gives CASSLSGRADTQYF.

The genes are TRBV2 and TRBJ2-5; 8 bases fit TRBD2. CDR1 is SNHLY, CDR2 FYNNEI, per germline. V shed 6 bases, J shed 0 bases, and the junction held 6 bases outside the gene matches. The CDR3 spans 15 residues. CDR3 DNA sequence: TGTGCCAGCAGGGATCAACTAGCGGACCAAGAGACCCAGTACTTC. Translating it yields CASRDQLADQETQYF.

The V call is TRBV6-1, the J call TRBJ2-6; D is tentatively TRBD1 or TRBD2 (5 bases each). Germline V lookup: CDR1 MNHNS, CDR2 SASEGT. Trimming shortened V by 8 bases and J by 4 bases, and 15 bases separated the two germline ends. This CDR3 comprises 15 residues. CDR3 sequence: CASAALGVGANVLTF. Written as DNA, the CDR3 is TGTGCCAGCGCCGCCCTGGGGGTCGGGGCCAACGTCCTGACTTTC.

This chain connects TRBV25-1 to TRBJ1-4; D unresolved. This CDR3 contains 11 residues. Germline V gives CDR1 MGHDK, CDR2 SYGVNS. Trimming removed 5 bases from V and 8 bases from J, with 6 bases in between. CDR3 sequence: CASSFGEKLFF. In DNA form, the CDR3 reads TGTGCCAGCAGTTTTGGGGAAAAACTGTTTTTT.

This clone was recorded once. The chain carries TRBV4-3 and TRBJ2-7; D might be TRBD2 (6 bases). Trimming took 3 bases from V and 0 from J, leaving 9 bases between them. CDR3 length: 14 amino acids. Germline V gives CDR1 LGHNA, CDR2 YSLEER. The DNA of the CDR3 is TGCGCCAGCAGCCAGGGGGGTAGCTCCTACGAGCAGTACTTC. Protein sequence: CASSQGGSSYEQYF.

V gene TRBV9 combines with J gene TRBJ1-1, with D possibly TRBD1 on 6 matching bases. CDR1 SGDLS and CDR2 YYNGEE come from the germline V gene. Trimming pared 0 bases from V and 11 bases from J, leaving 14 bases between. The CDR3 runs to 13 residues. The CDR3 bases are TGTGCCAGCAGCGTAGCTTCCGGGGGCGAGGCTTTCTTT. Translation gives CASSVASGGEAFF.

There are a few counts of this clone. This rearrangement joins TRBV6-6 to TRBJ1-5, with TRBD1 as a possible D gene (6 bases). The CDR3 is 13 amino acids. Germline CDR1 and CDR2: MNHNY and SVGAGI (reference sequence). V was trimmed by 6 bases and J by 9 bases, leaving 15 bases between them. CDR3 DNA sequence: TGTGCCAGCAGAGGGGGAGAGTGGCCGCCCCAGCATTTT. Protein product: CASRGGEWPPQHF.

This chain uses TRBV27 with TRBJ1-2; 7 bases are shared with TRBD1. Germline V CDR1 and CDR2: MNHEY, SMNVEV (reference sequence). The CDR3 covers 14 residues. J lost 6 bases, V lost 4 bases, and 8 bases had no gene match. Written as DNA, the CDR3 is TGTGCCAGCAGTTCCCTACCAACAGGGGATGGCTACACCTTC. It encodes CASSSLPTGDGYTF.

V is TRBV28 and J is TRBJ1-5; TRBD1 is a possible D gene (6 bases). V was trimmed by 3 bases and J by 7 bases, leaving 13 bases between them. CDR1 MDHEN and CDR2 SYDVKM come from the germline V gene. This CDR3 has 14 amino acids. CDR3 coding DNA: TGTGCCAGCAGTTTCTTAAGGGGGGTACAGCCCCAGCATTTT. Protein product: CASSFLRGVQPQHF.

This chain uses TRBV7-2 with TRBJ1-2, with 7 bases that match TRBD1. Losses at the gene ends were 1 base for V and 2 bases for J; bases not matched to a gene: 10. The germline CDR1 and CDR2 sequences are SGHTA and FQGNSA. The CDR3 extends over 17 amino acids. The CDR3 sequence is CASSLGQGLGINYGYTF. The CDR3 DNA reads TGTGCCAGCAGCTTAGGACAGGGACTCGGTATAAACTATGGCTACACCTTC. The whole variable domain, filled in from reference TRBV7-2 and TRBJ1-2, reads GAGVSQSPSNKVTEKGKDVELRCDPISGHTALYWYRQSLGQGLEFLIYFQGNSAPDKSGLPSDRFSAERTGGSVSTLTIQRTQQEDSAVYLCASSLGQGLGINYGYTFGSGTRLTVV.

The chain joins TRBV28 to TRBJ1-5; a weak D match, TRBD1 (5 bases). Trimming took 8 bases from V and 2 from J, leaving 16 bases between them. Looked up from germline, CDR1 is MDHEN and CDR2 is SYDVKM. This CDR3 has 15 amino acids. The CDR3 DNA follows: TGTGCCAGCCACATAGGGGTTTATGGCAATCAGCCCCAGCATTTT. Translated, it gives CASHIGVYGNQPQHF.

J is TRBJ1-2 and V is TRBV2, with D possibly TRBD1 on 5 matching bases. This CDR3 has 15 amino acids. The germline gives CDR1 SNHLY, CDR2 FYNNEI. Trimming removed 8 bases at V and 4 bases at J, with 20 bases between. The DNA for the CDR3 is TGTGCCAGCCCTCCCCGGGGCCAGGAGGGCTATGGCTACACCTTC. Protein sequence: CASPPRGQEGYGYTF.

The chain is built from TRBV2 and TRBJ2-7; 8 bases are shared with TRBD1. The CDR3 contains 15 residues. With V trimmed by 4 bases and J by 0 bases, 5 bases remained unmatched. Germline CDR1 SNHLY, CDR2 FYNNEI. CDR3 bases: TGTGCCAGCAGTGCCCAGGGGGCGGACTCCTACGAGCAGTACTTC. Its translation is CASSAQGADSYEQYF.

The rearrangement joins TRBV5-1 to TRBJ1-4; TRBD1 matches at 8 bases. The V gene end was trimmed by 4 bases and the J gene end by 7 bases; junction bases not matched to a gene: 6. The germline V gene encodes CDR1 SGHRS and CDR2 YFSETQ. The CDR3 length is 14 residues. In nucleotides, the CDR3 is TGCGCCAGCAGCCCCGGACAGGGAGCTGAAAAACTGTTTTTT. It translates to CASSPGQGAEKLFF.

The V and J genes are TRBV28 and TRBJ1-1, with 7 bases fitting TRBD1. Trimming took 3 bases from V and 0 from J; bases not matched to a gene: 4. The length of the CDR3 is 15 residues. The germline V gene has CDR1 MDHEN and CDR2 SYDVKM. The CDR3 DNA is TGTGCCAGCAGTTTGGTTGGACAGGTGAACACTGAAGCTTTCTTT. It specifies CASSLVGQVNTEAFF.

V and J are TRBV10-3 and TRBJ1-5, with D unresolved. Trimming removed 2 bases at V and 7 bases at J, with 6 bases between. Germline assignment: CDR1 ENHRY and CDR2 SYGVKD. The CDR3 runs 12 residues. In DNA, the CDR3 is TGTGCCATCAGTGAGCCTGGACAGCCCCAGCATTTT. It specifies CAISEPGQPQHF.